This entry features one T cell receptor beta chain sequence. Its antigen remains unknown. The record originates from a study of Ad26.COV2.S vaccination and SARS-CoV-2 variants. Study in general: Enrollment placed the donor in the COV1001 Ad26.COV2.S trial arm. Recipients of Ad26.COV2.S got it intramuscularly, once or twice 56 days apart. Study-level points and caveats: It was reported that spike-specific CD8+ and CD4+ T cell responses were substantially broad after vaccination.

Assay used: immunoSEQ multiplex PCR; TCRdb lists only in-frame clones, some missing. The sample lists hundreds of thousands of clones; roughly 90% were seen once. Stated treatment: some 19 received Ad26.COV2.S at low or high dose, single or two shots; 5 received placebo; per-sample allocation not given. Day 63 after the first vaccine or placebo injection was the time point for sampling. The study used a vaccine consisting of an Ad26 vector that expressed Wuhan-strain SARS-CoV-2 spike. The starting material was peripheral blood, obtained in a trial of Ad26.COV2.S vaccine versus placebo. The sequence derives from a person aged 18-65 years who received the Ad26.COV2.S COVID-19 vaccine or a placebo.

The CDR3 nucleotides read TGTGCCAGCAGTCTGTCGGGGCAGGGCTATGGCTACACCTTC. Encoded protein: CASSLSGQGYGYTF. The V and J genes are TRBV5-6 and TRBJ1-2, with a tentative D call TRBD1 (5 bases). CDR1 and CDR2 from the germline V gene are SGHDT and YYEEEE. The CDR3 loop spans 14 amino acids. Trimming shortened V by 5 bases and J by 4 bases, and 15 bases separated the two germline ends.